Below, one TCR beta chain is given with its context. The repertoire was sequenced with immunoSEQ multiplex PCR; TCRdb's copy has only in-frame clones and lacks some. The table lists 200,000 or so clones, about four fifths of them singletons, with 4.8% in the top ten. The entry originates in a study of blood T cell repertoires in COVID-19. Whole-study context: Sample material is recorded as cDNA or gDNA derived from T cells, B-cell-depleted T cells, or PBMCs.

The CDR3 is 16 residues long. CDR1 LGHNA and CDR2 YSLEER come from the germline V gene. V lost 3 bases to trimming and J lost 5 bases; unmatched junction nucleotides: 8. The V call is TRBV4-3, the J call TRBJ1-2; 11 bases align to TRBD1. Input material: PBMCs or T cells enriched from blood (not recorded which). The TCR originated in a woman in her forties or fifties who had been exposed to COVID-19. CDR3 amino acids: CASSHDPGQGEYGYTF. In DNA form, the CDR3 reads TGCGCCAGCAGCCATGATCCGGGACAGGGGGAGTATGGCTACACCTTC.